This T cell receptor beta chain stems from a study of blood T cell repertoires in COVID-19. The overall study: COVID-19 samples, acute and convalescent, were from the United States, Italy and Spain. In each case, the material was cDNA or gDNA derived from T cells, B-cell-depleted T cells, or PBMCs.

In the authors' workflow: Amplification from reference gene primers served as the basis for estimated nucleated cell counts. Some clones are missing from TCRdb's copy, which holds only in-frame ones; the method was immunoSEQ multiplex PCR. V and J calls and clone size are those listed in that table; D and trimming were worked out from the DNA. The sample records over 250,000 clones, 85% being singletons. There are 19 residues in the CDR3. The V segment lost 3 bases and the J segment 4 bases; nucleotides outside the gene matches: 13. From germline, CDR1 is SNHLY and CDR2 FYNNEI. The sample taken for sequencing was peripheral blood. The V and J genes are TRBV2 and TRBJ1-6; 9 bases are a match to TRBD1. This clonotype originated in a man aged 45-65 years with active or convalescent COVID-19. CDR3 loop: CASSEITGQGMRYNSPLHF. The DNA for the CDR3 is TGTGCCAGCAGTGAGATTACGGGACAGGGTATGAGGTATAATTCACCCCTCCACTTT.